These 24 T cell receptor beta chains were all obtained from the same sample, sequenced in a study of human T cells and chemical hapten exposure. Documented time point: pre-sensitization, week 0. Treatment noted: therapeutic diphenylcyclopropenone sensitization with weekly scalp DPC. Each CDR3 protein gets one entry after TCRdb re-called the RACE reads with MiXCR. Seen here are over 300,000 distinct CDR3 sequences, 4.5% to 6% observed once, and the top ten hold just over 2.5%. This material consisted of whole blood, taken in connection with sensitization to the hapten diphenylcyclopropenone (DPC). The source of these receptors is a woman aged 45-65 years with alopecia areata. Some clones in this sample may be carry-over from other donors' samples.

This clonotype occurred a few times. This CDR3 is CASSPELQGIQPQHF. The CDR3 coding sequence is TGTGCCAGCAGCCCGGAGTTACAGGGAATTCAGCCCCAGCATTTT. The V and J genes are TRBV28 and TRBJ1-5; weak D call: TRBD1 (6 bases). Trimming cost V 6 bases and J 6 bases, with 18 bases left between them. Germline V gives CDR1 MDHEN, CDR2 SYDVKM. This CDR3 region has 15 residues.

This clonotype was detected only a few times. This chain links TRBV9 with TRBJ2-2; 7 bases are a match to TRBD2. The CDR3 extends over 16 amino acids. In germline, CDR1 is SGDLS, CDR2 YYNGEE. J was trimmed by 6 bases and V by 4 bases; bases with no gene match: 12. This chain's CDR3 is CASSPPGSGVAGELFF. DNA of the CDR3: TGTGCCAGCAGCCCCCCGGGCAGCGGGGTCGCCGGGGAGCTGTTTTTT.

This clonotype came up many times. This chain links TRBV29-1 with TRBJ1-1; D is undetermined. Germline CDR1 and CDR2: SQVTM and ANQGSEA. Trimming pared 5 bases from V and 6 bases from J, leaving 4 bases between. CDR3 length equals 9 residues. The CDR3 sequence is CSVLPEAFF. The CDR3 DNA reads TGCAGCGTTCTTCCTGAAGCTTTCTTT.

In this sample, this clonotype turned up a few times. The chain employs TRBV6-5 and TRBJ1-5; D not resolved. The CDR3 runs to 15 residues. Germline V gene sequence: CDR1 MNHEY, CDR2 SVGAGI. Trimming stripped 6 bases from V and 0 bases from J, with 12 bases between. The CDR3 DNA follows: TGTGCCAGCAGCCCCCTCTCAGCTAGCAATCAGCCCCAGCATTTT. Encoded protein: CASSPLSASNQPQHF.

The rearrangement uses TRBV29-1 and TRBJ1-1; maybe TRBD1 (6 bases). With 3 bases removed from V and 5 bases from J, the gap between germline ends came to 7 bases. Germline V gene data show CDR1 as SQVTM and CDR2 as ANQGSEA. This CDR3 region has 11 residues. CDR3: CSVDTGTEAFF. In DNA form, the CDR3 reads TGCAGCGTTGACACAGGGACTGAAGCTTTCTTT.

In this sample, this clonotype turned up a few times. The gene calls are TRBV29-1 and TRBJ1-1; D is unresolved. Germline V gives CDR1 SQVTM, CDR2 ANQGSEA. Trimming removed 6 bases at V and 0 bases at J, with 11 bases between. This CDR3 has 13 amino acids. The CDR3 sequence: CSVETHLNTEAFF. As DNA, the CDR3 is TGCAGCGTCGAGACCCATTTGAACACTGAAGCTTTCTTT. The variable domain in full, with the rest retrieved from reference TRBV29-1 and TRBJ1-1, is SAVISQKPSRDICQRGTSLTIQCQVDSQVTMMFWYRQQPGQSLTLIATANQGSEATYESGFVIDKFPISRPNLTFSTLTVSNMSPEDSSIYLCSVETHLNTEAFFGQGTRLTVV.

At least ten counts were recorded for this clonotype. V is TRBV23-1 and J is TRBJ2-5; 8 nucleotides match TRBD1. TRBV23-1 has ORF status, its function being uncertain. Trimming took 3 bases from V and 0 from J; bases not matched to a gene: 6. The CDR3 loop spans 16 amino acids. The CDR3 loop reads CASSHPGQENQETQYF. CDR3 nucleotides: TGCGCCAGCAGTCACCCGGGACAGGAGAACCAAGAGACCCAGTACTTC.

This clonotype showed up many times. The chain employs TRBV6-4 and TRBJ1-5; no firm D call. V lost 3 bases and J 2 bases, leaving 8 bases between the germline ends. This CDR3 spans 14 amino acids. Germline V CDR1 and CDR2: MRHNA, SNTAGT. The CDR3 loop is CASSEFHGNQPQHF. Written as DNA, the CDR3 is TGTGCCAGCAGTGAGTTCCACGGCAATCAGCCCCAGCATTTT.

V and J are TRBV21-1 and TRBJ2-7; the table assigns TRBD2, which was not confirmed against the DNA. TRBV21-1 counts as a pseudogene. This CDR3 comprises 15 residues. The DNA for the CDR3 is TGTGCCAGCAGCAAAGAAACTAGCGGGAGTTACGAGCAGTACTTC. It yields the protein CASSKETSGSYEQYF.

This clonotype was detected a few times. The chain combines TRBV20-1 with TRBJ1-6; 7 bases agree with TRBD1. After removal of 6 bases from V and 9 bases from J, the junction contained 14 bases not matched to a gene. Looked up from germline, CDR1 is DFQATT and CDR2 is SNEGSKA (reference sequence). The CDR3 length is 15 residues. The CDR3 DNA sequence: TGCAGTGCCCAACTTCTCCGGGACAGCGGTTCACCCCTCCACTTT. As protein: CSAQLLRDSGSPLHF.

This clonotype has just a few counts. CDR3 loop: CASSQDGSYGYTF. The CDR3 nucleotides read TGTGCCAGCTCACAGGACGGTTCCTATGGCTACACCTTC. The gene calls are TRBV18 and TRBJ1-2; D gene unclear. The V and J ends lost 4 bases and 4 bases respectively, with 10 bases between them. This CDR3 contains 13 residues. Per the germline V gene, CDR1 is KGHSH and CDR2 is LQKENI.

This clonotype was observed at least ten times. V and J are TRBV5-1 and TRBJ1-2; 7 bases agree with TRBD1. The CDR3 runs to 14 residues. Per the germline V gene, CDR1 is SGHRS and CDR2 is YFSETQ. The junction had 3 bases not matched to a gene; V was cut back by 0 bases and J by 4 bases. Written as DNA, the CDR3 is TGCGCCAGCAGCTTGGCCACAGGGGTCTATGGCTACACCTTC. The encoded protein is CASSLATGVYGYTF.

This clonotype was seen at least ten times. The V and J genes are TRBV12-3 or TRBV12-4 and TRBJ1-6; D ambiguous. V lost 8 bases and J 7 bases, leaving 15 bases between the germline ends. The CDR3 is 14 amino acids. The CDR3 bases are TGTGCCAGCTCCGAAAGATCTACCAATTCACCCCTCCACTTT. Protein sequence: CASSERSTNSPLHF.

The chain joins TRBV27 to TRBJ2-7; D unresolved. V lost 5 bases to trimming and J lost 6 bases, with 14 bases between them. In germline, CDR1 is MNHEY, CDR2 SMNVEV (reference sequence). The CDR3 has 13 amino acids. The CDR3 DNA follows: TGTGCCAGCAGTCTTTCGACGTTTAGCGAGCAGTACTTC. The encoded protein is CASSLSTFSEQYF.

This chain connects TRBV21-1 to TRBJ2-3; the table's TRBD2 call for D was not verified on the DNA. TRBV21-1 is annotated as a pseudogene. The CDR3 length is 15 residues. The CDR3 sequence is CASSSPLAGSDTQYF. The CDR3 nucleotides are TGTGCCAGCAGCTCCCCCCTAGCGGGCTCAGATACGCAGTATTTT.

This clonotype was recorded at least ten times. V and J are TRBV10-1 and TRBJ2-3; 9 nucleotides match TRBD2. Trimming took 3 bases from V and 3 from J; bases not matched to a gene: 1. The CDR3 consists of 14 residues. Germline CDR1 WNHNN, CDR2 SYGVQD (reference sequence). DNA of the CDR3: TGCGCCAGCAGTGATGGACTAGCGACAGATACGCAGTATTTT. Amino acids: CASSDGLATDTQYF.

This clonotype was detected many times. Here the CDR3 DNA reads TGTGCCAGCAGCTCGCTAGCGGGGGATTACAATGAGCAGTTCTTC. It yields the protein CASSSLAGDYNEQFF. The chain links TRBV7-6 to TRBJ2-1, with TRBD2 matching 10 bases. Germline CDR1 and CDR2: SGHVS and FNYEAQ. The V and J ends lost 4 bases and 4 bases, in that order; junction bases with no gene match: 4. CDR3 length: 15 residues.

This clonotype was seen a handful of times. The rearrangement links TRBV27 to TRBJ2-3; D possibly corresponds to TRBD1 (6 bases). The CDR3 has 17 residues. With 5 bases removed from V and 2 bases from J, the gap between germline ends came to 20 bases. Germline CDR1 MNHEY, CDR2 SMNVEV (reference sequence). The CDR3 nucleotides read TGTGCCAGCAGTAATTTTGCCGGGACATTAAACACAGATACGCAGTATTTT. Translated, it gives CASSNFAGTLNTDTQYF.

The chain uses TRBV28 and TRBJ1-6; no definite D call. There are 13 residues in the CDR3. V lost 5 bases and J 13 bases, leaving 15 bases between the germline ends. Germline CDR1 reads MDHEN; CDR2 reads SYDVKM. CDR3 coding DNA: TGTGCCAGCAGTCCCAGCGGGGATACGCCCCTCCACTTT. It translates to CASSPSGDTPLHF.

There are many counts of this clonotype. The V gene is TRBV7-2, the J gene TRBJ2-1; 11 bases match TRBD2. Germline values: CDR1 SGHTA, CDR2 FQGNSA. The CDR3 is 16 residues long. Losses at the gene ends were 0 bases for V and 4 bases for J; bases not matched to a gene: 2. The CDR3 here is CASSLASGGVYNEQFF. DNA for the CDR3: TGTGCCAGCAGCTTAGCTAGCGGGGGGGTATACAATGAGCAGTTCTTC.

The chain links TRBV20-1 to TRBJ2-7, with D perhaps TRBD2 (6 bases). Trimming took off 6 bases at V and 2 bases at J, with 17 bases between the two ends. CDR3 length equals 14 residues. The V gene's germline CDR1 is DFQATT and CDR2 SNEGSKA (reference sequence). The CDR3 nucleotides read TGCAGTGCAGCGTGGCGGGGCCTTACCTACGAGCAGTACTTC. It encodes CSAAWRGLTYEQYF.

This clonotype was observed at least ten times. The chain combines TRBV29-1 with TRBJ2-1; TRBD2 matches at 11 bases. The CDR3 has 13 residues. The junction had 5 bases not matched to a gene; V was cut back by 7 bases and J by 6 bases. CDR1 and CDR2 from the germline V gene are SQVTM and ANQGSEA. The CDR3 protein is CSATSGIPNEQFF. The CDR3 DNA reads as TGCAGCGCGACTAGCGGGATTCCCAATGAGCAGTTCTTC.

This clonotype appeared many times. The chain's CDR3 is CASSQDRTSGSVETQYF. The CDR3 nucleotides read TGCGCCAGCAGCCAAGATAGAACTAGCGGGAGCGTAGAGACCCAGTACTTC. The chain is built from TRBV4-3 and TRBJ2-5, with TRBD2 matching 11 bases. Germline lookup yields CDR1 LGHNA and CDR2 YSLEER. This CDR3 is built from 17 residues. V lost 0 bases and J lost 4; bases outside the gene matches: 7.

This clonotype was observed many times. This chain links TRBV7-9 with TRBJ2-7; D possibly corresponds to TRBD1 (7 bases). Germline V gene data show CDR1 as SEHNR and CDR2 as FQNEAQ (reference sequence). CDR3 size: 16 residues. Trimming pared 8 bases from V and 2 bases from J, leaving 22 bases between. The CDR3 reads CASPKFVAGGTYEQYF. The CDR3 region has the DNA TGTGCCAGCCCGAAGTTCGTCGCAGGGGGGACCTACGAGCAGTACTTC.